This T cell receptor beta chain is from a study of T cell repertoires in cytomegalovirus infection. At the level of the study: Matching HLA type and CMV infection were both indicated by public TCR beta signatures.

MiXCR was run by TCRdb on the reads, yielding one entry per CDR3 protein. The sample lists about 700,000 distinct CDR3 sequences, roughly a third occurring once. In its sample, this clonotype was seen once. Its antigen is currently unknown. V was clipped by 2 bases and J by 5 bases, with 9 bases between them. The CDR3 loop spans 13 amino acids. The origin of this receptor is a human donor in good health (CMV status not recorded). Some clones in this sample may be carry-over from other donors' samples. The chain joins TRBV12-3 or TRBV12-4 to TRBJ2-5; D is undetermined. Here the sequenced sample was cultured PBMCs, taken from culture after CMV antigen stimulation. The CDR3 protein is CASSLTTLETQYF. For the CDR3, the DNA is TGTGCCAGCAGTTTAACCACGTTGGAGACCCAGTACTTC.